Listed here are 7 T cell receptor beta chains from one sample, sequenced in a study of blood T cell repertoires in COVID-19. Only in-frame clones appear in the TCRdb table, and some are missing; sequencing was by immunoSEQ multiplex PCR. The sample has hundreds of thousands of clones; about 89% are singletons. The sequencing input was PBMCs or T cells enriched from blood (not recorded which). These TCRs come from a woman aged 40 to 49 who had recovered from COVID-19.

The rearrangement links TRBV29-1 to TRBJ2-2, with 9 positions matching TRBD1. CDR1 is SQVTM, CDR2 ANQGSEA, per germline. V was clipped by 6 bases and J by 6 bases; unmatched bases: 8. CDR3 length: 14 residues. The CDR3 bases are TGCAGCGTGATGACAGGGGGAGAGGCCGGGGAGCTGTTTTTT. As protein: CSVMTGGEAGELFF.

The chain employs TRBV27 and TRBJ2-3, with 7 nucleotides matching TRBD1. The V and J ends lost 5 bases and 3 bases, in that order; junction bases with no gene match: 11. The CDR3 is 16 residues long. The germline CDR1 and CDR2 sequences are MNHEY and SMNVEV (reference sequence). CDR3 in amino acids: CASSRLDRARTDTQYF. DNA for the CDR3: TGTGCCAGCAGTCGATTAGACAGGGCTAGGACAGATACGCAGTATTTT.

J is TRBJ2-7 and V is TRBV12-5; D gene ambiguous. V lost 1 base and J 0 bases, leaving 7 bases between the germline ends. There are 14 residues in the CDR3. The germline V gene encodes CDR1 LGHNT and CDR2 FRNRAP. CDR3 bases: TGTGCTAGTGGTTTGGGACTTAGCTCCTACGAGCAGTACTTC. It specifies CASGLGLSSYEQYF.

The rearrangement links TRBV9 to TRBJ2-1; 9 positions agree with TRBD1. Germline CDR1 and CDR2: SGDLS and YYNGEE. This CDR3 contains 16 residues. J gave up 4 bases and V 0 bases, and 5 bases lay outside the gene matches. As DNA, the CDR3 is TGTGCCAGCAGCGTAGTGGGGGACAGGGCTTACAATGAGCAGTTCTTC. Translating it yields CASSVVGDRAYNEQFF.

The J gene is TRBJ1-1, the V gene TRBV30, with D maybe TRBD1 (5 bases). The V gene lost 3 bases and the J gene lost 0 bases, with 8 bases spanning the gap. Per the germline V gene, CDR1 is GTSNPN and CDR2 is SVGIG (reference sequence). This CDR3 is 13 amino acids long. The CDR3 DNA sequence: TGTGCCTGGAGAAGACAGCTGAACACTGAAGCTTTCTTT. Translation gives CAWRRQLNTEAFF.

This rearrangement joins TRBV28 to TRBJ2-2, with D possibly TRBD2 on 6 matching bases. The length of the CDR3 is 15 residues. The germline V gene encodes CDR1 MDHEN and CDR2 SYDVKM. The V end lost 2 bases, the J end lost 1 base, and 8 bases lay between the germline ends. The CDR3 coding sequence is TGTGCCAGCAGTTTACACGGGGGGAACACCGGGGAGCTGTTTTTT. Protein: CASSLHGGNTGELFF. The full variable domain, its missing parts supplied by reference TRBV28 and TRBJ2-2, is DVKVTQSSRYLVKRTGEKVFLECVQDMDHENMFWYRQDPGLGLRLIYFSYDVKMKEKGDIPEGYSVSREKKERFSLILESASTNQTSMYLCASSLHGGNTGELFFGEGSRLTVL.

This chain joins TRBV6-1 and TRBJ1-2; maybe TRBD1 (6 bases). From germline, CDR1 is MNHNS and CDR2 SASEGT. Trimming took off 1 base at V and 4 bases at J, with 19 bases between the two ends. The CDR3 is 17 residues long. CDR3 nucleotides: TGTGCCAGCAGTGAAGAGGGATTAAGGGGACACCTCTATGGCTACACCTTC. Translated: CASSEEGLRGHLYGYTF.